This T cell receptor beta chain was found in a study of T cells in Graves' hyperthyroidism and ophthalmopathy. Study-level points and caveats: Blood also held most thyroid clonotypes expanded beyond 0.001.

The CDR3 spans 15 residues. Germline V gene lookup returns CDR1 SGHDT and CDR2 YYEEEE. Trimming removed 4 bases from V and 4 bases from J; junction bases left unmatched: 5. Clinical symptoms, serum thyroxine, TRAb, thyroid ultrasound and orbital computed tomography established diagnosis. There were TCR beta CDR3 regions amplified from RNA transcripts. Carried out on the TCR CDR3, a first-round RT-PCR used the HTBI primer set. One entry per CDR3 protein results from TCRdb running MiXCR on the multiplex PCR reads. The table includes about 600,000 distinct CDR3 sequences, approximately 15% detected once. This clonotype was observed at least ten times. What it binds is unknown.

The TCR comes from a woman in her late teens or twenties with Graves' ophthalmopathy. The sample was blood. The chain joins TRBV5-6 to TRBJ2-2; TRBD2 agrees at 9 bases. This CDR3 is CASSGLAGSTGELFF. The DNA of the CDR3 is TGTGCCAGCAGCGGTCTAGCGGGAAGCACCGGGGAGCTGTTTTTT. Filled out from reference TRBV5-6 and TRBJ2-2, the complete variable domain reads DAGVTQSPTHLIKTRGQQVTLRCSPKSGHDTVSWYQQALGQGPQFIFQYYEEEERQRGNFPDRFSGHQFPNYSSELNVNALLLGDSALYLCASSGLAGSTGELFFGEGSRLTVL.